The clone carrying this T cell receptor (beta chain) was detected once. No antigen is known for it. The germline V gene encodes CDR1 DFQATT and CDR2 SNEGSKA (reference sequence). Germline trimming cut 5 bases from V and 1 base from J; bases unmatched to any gene: 8. The CDR3 runs 15 residues. Each CDR3 protein gets one entry after TCRdb re-called the reads with MiXCR. Counted here are roughly 500,000 distinct CDR3 sequences, roughly 34% occurring once; the ten biggest clones make up roughly 17%. The sample is drawn from a study of T cell repertoires in cytomegalovirus infection. Study summary: Indications of both CMV infection and matching HLA type were provided by public TCR beta signatures.

Whole-study findings and limits: Individuals carrying CMV plus the relevant HLA were identified by cumulative frequency of public TCR beta families. In two of eight donors, the top clonotype was HLA-C-restricted CMV-specific.

The source is a human donor in good health (CMV status not recorded). Some clones in this sample may be carry-over from other donors' samples. The input for sequencing was cultured PBMCs, taken from culture after CMV antigen stimulation. The chain joins TRBV20-1 to TRBJ2-7; 10 bases are shared with TRBD1. The CDR3 spells CSALTGDRGSYEQYF. The DNA of the CDR3 is TGCAGTGCTCTTACGGGGGACAGGGGATCCTACGAGCAGTACTTC.